These 25 T cell receptor beta chains originate from one sample sequenced in a study of cytomegalovirus exposure and HLA in healthy donors. Assay used: immunoSEQ multiplex PCR; TCRdb lists only in-frame clones, some missing. The sample includes 130,000 to 150,000 clones, approximately 92% seen only once; the top ten take about 10%. The sequenced material came from PBMCs. These receptors originate from a woman younger than 35 in good health and CMV-seropositive.

The chain links TRBV10-3 to TRBJ2-1; possible D gene TRBD2, 6 bases. The V and J ends lost 2 bases and 6 bases respectively, with 8 bases between them. The CDR3 has 13 residues. Germline loops: CDR1 ENHRY, CDR2 SYGVKD. The CDR3 sequence is CAISELAFNEQFF. In nucleotides, the CDR3 is TGTGCCATCAGTGAGCTAGCGTTCAATGAGCAGTTCTTC.

This clone appeared a single time. The chain carries TRBV27 and TRBJ2-7, with 7 nucleotides matching TRBD2. This CDR3 is 14 amino acids long. Germline trimming cut 5 bases from V and 5 bases from J; bases unmatched to any gene: 9. The germline CDR1 and CDR2 sequences are MNHEY and SMNVEV (reference sequence). The CDR3, as DNA: TGTGCCAGCAGTACCGGGAGGAGGGTACACGAGCAGTACTTC. It translates to CASSTGRRVHEQYF.

This rearrangement joins TRBV28 to TRBJ1-2; D might be TRBD1 (5 bases). V was trimmed by 4 bases and J by 4 bases, leaving 16 bases between them. The CDR3 is 15 amino acids. Germline values: CDR1 MDHEN, CDR2 SYDVKM. The CDR3 DNA is TGTGCCAGCAGTTCAGGGTCAAGAAGGGGCTATGGCTACACCTTC. This sequence encodes CASSSGSRRGYGYTF.

The chain links TRBV11-2 to TRBJ2-2, with a possible D match to TRBD2 (6 bases). This CDR3 contains 12 residues. Trimming removed 1 base from V and 15 bases from J, with 12 bases in between. Per germline, CDR1 SGHAT and CDR2 FQNNGV. CDR3 protein: CASSLGQGGMFF. The CDR3 DNA follows: TGTGCCAGCAGCTTAGGACAAGGAGGGATGTTTTTT.

V gene TRBV5-1 combines with J gene TRBJ2-1, with TRBD1 matching 7 bases. The V segment lost 4 bases and the J segment 4 bases; nucleotides outside the gene matches: 8. Germline values: CDR1 SGHRS, CDR2 YFSETQ. The CDR3 contains 15 residues. CDR3 sequence reads: CASSEAGTAYNEQFF. CDR3 bases: TGCGCCAGCAGCGAAGCCGGGACAGCATACAATGAGCAGTTCTTC.

Turning to this clone: A junction boundary mismatches the germline segment, possibly from a read error. The rearrangement joins TRBV7-7 to TRBJ2-2; D is uncertain. The CDR3 spans 13 residues. CDR1 SSHAT and CDR2 FNYEAQ come from the germline V gene (reference sequence). Here the CDR3 reads CASSLGDTGELFF. The CDR3 DNA sequence: TGTGCTAGCAGCTTAGGAGACACCGGGGAGCTGTTTTTT.

This clone has only a few counts. The chain has TRBV6-5 and TRBJ1-2, with 9 bases matching TRBD1. CDR3 length: 15 amino acids. The germline gives CDR1 MNHEY, CDR2 SVGAGI. V was pared by 4 bases and J by 2 bases, with 5 bases of the junction left unmatched. CDR3: CASSSRDRVNYGYTF. In DNA, the CDR3 is TGTGCCAGCAGTTCGAGGGACAGGGTCAACTATGGCTACACCTTC.

This CDR3 reads CACRQGAEGNEKLFF. The CDR3 DNA reads as TGTGCCTGCCGACAGGGGGCCGAGGGAAATGAAAAACTGTTTTTT. This chain joins TRBV28 and TRBJ1-4, with TRBD1 matching over 10 bases. Unmatched junction bases numbered 11, after V lost 11 bases and J lost 5 bases. This CDR3 comprises 15 residues. Germline V lookup: CDR1 MDHEN, CDR2 SYDVKM.

This clone is a singleton in its sample. This chain joins TRBV18 and TRBJ1-1; D remains ambiguous. Trimming shortened V by 0 bases and J by 7 bases, and 9 bases separated the two germline ends. The CDR3 loop spans 13 amino acids. Germline V gives CDR1 KGHSH, CDR2 LQKENI. The CDR3 nucleotides are TGTGCCAGCTCACCACCCCCAGCGGTTGAAGCTTTCTTT. Translating it yields CASSPPPAVEAFF.

The rearrangement joins TRBV30 to TRBJ2-1; the match to TRBD1 covers 9 bases. V dropped 3 bases and J dropped 3; count of bases not matched to a gene: 3. The germline V gene has CDR1 GTSNPN and CDR2 SVGIG (reference sequence). CDR3 length: 14 amino acids. The CDR3 here is CAWRGDRDYNEQFF. The CDR3 DNA follows: TGTGCCTGGAGGGGGGACAGGGACTACAATGAGCAGTTCTTC.

The gene calls are TRBV2 and TRBJ2-6; TRBD2 is a possible D gene (5 bases). V was cut by 10 bases and J by 0 bases, with 19 bases left in between. The CDR3 extends over 17 amino acids. The germline V gene has CDR1 SNHLY and CDR2 FYNNEI. The CDR3 nucleotides read TGTGCCACCAGAATAACGCACGGGGACTCTGGGGCCAACGTCCTGACTTTC. It translates to CATRITHGDSGANVLTF.

The chain employs TRBV6-5 and TRBJ2-7; weak D call: TRBD1 (5 bases). The ends were cut back, 1 base at V and 4 bases at J, with 8 bases in the middle. Germline V gives CDR1 MNHEY, CDR2 SVGAGI. This CDR3 has 13 amino acids. CDR3: CASSYFQGYEQYF. The DNA for the CDR3 is TGTGCCAGCAGTTACTTCCAGGGTTACGAGCAGTACTTC.

The chain uses TRBV4-2 and TRBJ2-1; D possibly corresponds to TRBD2 (5 bases). Trimming took 3 bases from V and 7 from J, leaving 13 bases between them. CDR3 size: 14 residues. CDR1 and CDR2 from the germline V gene are LGHNA and YNFKEQ. The CDR3 protein is CASSQGLRENEQFF. In nucleotides, the CDR3 is TGTGCCAGCAGCCAGGGCCTGAGGGAAAATGAGCAGTTCTTC.

The chain's CDR3 is CAISESGRGRDGTMAYTF. The CDR3 coding sequence is TGTGCCATCAGTGAGTCGGGCAGGGGGCGCGATGGAACTATGGCCTACACCTTC. The gene calls are TRBV10-3 and TRBJ1-2; 8 nucleotides match TRBD1. Germline V gene data show CDR1 as ENHRY and CDR2 as SYGVKD. J lost 10 bases, V lost 0 bases, and 19 bases had no gene match. This CDR3 comprises 18 residues.

The CDR3 bases are TGCGCCAGCAGCCAAGTTCCGGGGGGGGACACTGAAGCTTTCTTT. This sequence encodes CASSQVPGGDTEAFF. The rearrangement links TRBV4-3 to TRBJ1-1, with a weak D call TRBD1 (5 bases). The V end was cut by 1 base, the J end by 3 bases, with 12 bases between. CDR3 length equals 15 residues. In germline, CDR1 is LGHNA, CDR2 YSLEER.

CDR3 protein: CASSPRDRGLTEAFF. The DNA for the CDR3 is TGTGCCAGCAGCCCCCGGGACAGGGGGTTAACTGAAGCTTTCTTT. The chain links TRBV5-4 to TRBJ1-1, with 11 nucleotides matching TRBD1. V lost 4 bases, J lost 5 bases, and 7 bases stayed unmatched. Looked up from germline, CDR1 is SGHNT and CDR2 is YYREEE (reference sequence). The CDR3 covers 15 residues.

The CDR3 reads CASSFGDREKGEQYF. Here the CDR3 DNA reads TGTGCCAGCAGTTTTGGGGACAGGGAAAAGGGGGAGCAGTACTTC. The chain carries TRBV28 and TRBJ2-7, with TRBD1 matching 9 bases. The CDR3 contains 15 residues. Germline V gene data show CDR1 as MDHEN and CDR2 as SYDVKM. V shed 3 bases and J 7 bases; nucleotides not matched to a gene: 10.

This clone is a singleton in its sample. The chain carries TRBV5-1 and TRBJ1-1; the D gene is possibly TRBD1 (5 bases). Germline V lookup: CDR1 SGHRS, CDR2 YFSETQ. Trimming took 0 bases from V and 1 from J, leaving 10 bases between them. The length of the CDR3 is 15 residues. This CDR3 reads CASSLGTPKNTEAFF. CDR3 nucleotide sequence: TGCGCCAGCAGCTTGGGGACACCGAAGAACACTGAAGCTTTCTTT.

The CDR3 sequence is CASSHQAEGNYGYTF. The DNA for the CDR3 is TGTGCCAGCAGCCATCAAGCGGAGGGGAACTATGGCTACACCTTC. The chain employs TRBV13 and TRBJ1-2; maybe TRBD1 (5 bases). Trimming removed 5 bases at V and 2 bases at J, with 15 bases between. This CDR3 contains 15 residues. Germline V gene lookup returns CDR1 PRHDT and CDR2 FYEKMQ (reference sequence).

The rearrangement links TRBV28 to TRBJ1-2; D remains ambiguous. The CDR3 is 16 amino acids. Germline CDR1 MDHEN, CDR2 SYDVKM. Between the trimmed V and J ends, which lost 6 bases and 2 bases, there was a span of 19 bases. For the CDR3, the DNA is TGTGCCAGCAGCCCTTCAGGATGGCCTTCCAACTATGGCTACACCTTC. It encodes CASSPSGWPSNYGYTF.

This chain connects TRBV9 to TRBJ2-5; TRBD2 matches at 7 bases. The CDR3 spans 16 residues. The germline V gene encodes CDR1 SGDLS and CDR2 YYNGEE. V lost 0 bases to trimming and J lost 1 base; unmatched junction nucleotides: 6. CDR3 coding DNA: TGTGCCAGCAGCGTAGAGGCGGGGGAGTTCCAAGAGACCCAGTACTTC. Translated: CASSVEAGEFQETQYF. The full variable domain, its missing parts supplied by reference TRBV9 and TRBJ2-5, is DSGVTQTPKHLITATGQRVTLRCSPRSGDLSVYWYQQSLDQGLQFLIQYYNGEERAKGNILERFSAQQFPDLHSELNLSSLELGDSALYFCASSVEAGEFQETQYFGPGTRLLVL.

This clone was detected a few times. The J gene is TRBJ2-7, the V gene TRBV4-1; D might be TRBD1 (5 bases). The CDR3 loop spans 15 amino acids. The V end was cut by 3 bases, the J end by 3 bases, with 15 bases between. Germline CDR1 is MGHRA and CDR2 is YSYEKL. The CDR3 sequence is CASSHPPAGHYEQYF. The CDR3 nucleotides read TGCGCCAGCAGCCATCCCCCCGCAGGGCACTACGAGCAGTACTTC.

This clone was seen only once. V usage is TRBV27 and J usage is TRBJ2-5; D gene unclear. V shed 4 bases and J shed 0 bases, with 6 bases lying between them. The CDR3 covers 13 residues. Germline-derived CDR1 and CDR2 are MNHEY and SMNVEV (reference sequence). CDR3 nucleotide sequence: TGTGCCAGCAGTTACTCGTACCAAGAGACCCAGTACTTC. It yields the protein CASSYSYQETQYF.

This clone was detected only a few times. The chain carries TRBV5-5 and TRBJ1-5, with D unresolved. V was cut by 5 bases and J by 1 base, with 19 bases left in between. The V gene's germline CDR1 is SGHKS and CDR2 YYEKEE (reference sequence). The CDR3 has 17 residues. The CDR3 DNA is TGTGCCAGCAGTCAATCAGCAGGCCTTGCGAGCAATCAGCCCCAGCATTTT. It yields the protein CASSQSAGLASNQPQHF. Combining the CDR3 with reference TRBV5-5 and TRBJ1-5 gives the whole variable domain DAGVTQSPTHLIKTRGQQVTLRCSPISGHKSVSWYQQVLGQGPQFIFQYYEKEERGRGNFPDRFSARQFPNYSSELNVNALLLGDSALYLCASSQSAGLASNQPQHFGDGTRLSIL.

The chain is built from TRBV25-1 and TRBJ1-1, with 7 nucleotides matching TRBD1. The CDR3 length is 14 residues. Trimming removed 4 bases from V and 0 bases from J; junction bases left unmatched: 2. Germline loops: CDR1 MGHDK, CDR2 SYGVNS. This CDR3 is CASSGDSLNTEAFF. CDR3 DNA: TGTGCCAGCAGTGGGGACAGCTTGAACACTGAAGCTTTCTTT.